These T cell receptor beta chains were read from a single sample in a study of T cell responses to AZD1222 COVID-19 vaccine. Assay: immunoSEQ multiplex PCR; the TCRdb copy retains only in-frame clones and omits some. The table shows 90,000 to 150,000 clones, with around 87% occurring only once. The material sequenced was peripheral blood, taken 28 days after the second AZD1222 dose. The receptors here all came from an adult who received the AZD1222 COVID-19 vaccine. CDR3s include the opening cysteine and the closing phenylalanine or tryptophan. The order of the fields is J gene, D gene, clone size, V gene, CDR3 DNA, CDR3 protein. D genes are given only for firm matches. Some rows have no size entry. The others give once, few or many, or a class for an expanded clone.

TRBJ1-5,TRBD1,NA,TRBV19,TGTGCCAGTAGTATAGGGTTAGTCGCAGGGGGCGTATCCAGCAATCAGCCCCAGCATTTT,CASSIGLVAGGVSSNQPQHF
TRBJ2-1,NA,NA,TRBV6-2/TRBV6-3,TGTGCCAGCAGTTACCTCCGTCGCAATGAGCAGTTCTTC,CASSYLRRNEQFF
TRBJ2-4,TRBD1,NA,TRBV19,TGTGCCAGCACCAGGGCAGGGGGCCCGATTGACATTCAGTACTTC,CASTRAGGPIDIQYF
TRBJ2-5,TRBD2,few,TRBV9,TGTGCCAGCAGCGTAGATCTGGCGGGGGGGCTCGACTTC,CASSVDLAGGLDF
TRBJ2-6,NA,NA,TRBV7-9,TGTGCCAGCAGCTATCCAGGTGGGGGACCGAGGGAGGCCAACGTCCTGACTTTC,CASSYPGGGPREANVLTF
TRBJ1-4,NA,NA,TRBV19,TGTGCCAGTAGTTTGGATGCAACTAATGAAAAACTGTTTTTT,CASSLDATNEKLFF
TRBJ2-7,TRBD2,once,TRBV27,TGTGCCAGCAGTCTACCCAAAACGAATCCGGGGGGGGCCTACGAGCAGTACTTC,CASSLPKTNPGGAYEQYF
TRBJ1-2,NA,NA,TRBV23-1,TGCGCCAGCAGTCAGGGTCTCGGCTATGGCTACACCTTC,CASSQGLGYGYTF
TRBJ1-3,NA,NA,TRBV27,TGTGCCAGCAGTGTACTACGACAGAGCTCTGGAAACACCATATATTTT,CASSVLRQSSGNTIYF
TRBJ2-7,TRBD2,NA,TRBV10-3,TGTGCCATCAGTGTGACCGGGACTAGCGGGGCCCCCTACGAGCAGTACTTC,CAISVTGTSGAPYEQYF
TRBJ1-5,NA,NA,TRBV19,TGTGCCAGTAGTACCATTATTACCTCTGGCAATCAGCCCCAGCATTTT,CASSTIITSGNQPQHF
TRBJ2-7,NA,NA,TRBV5-1,TGCGCCAGCAGCTTGGAGCGGCGGACCTACGAGCAGTACTTC,CASSLERRTYEQYF
TRBJ2-3,NA,NA,TRBV29-1,TGCAGCACCACAGGGGGGGCTAGCACAGATACGCAGTATTTT,CSTTGGASTDTQYF
TRBJ1-5,NA,once,TRBV2,TGTGCCAGCAGTGTGTCGGGGGAACCCCAGCATTTT,CASSVSGEPQHF
TRBJ1-2,NA,NA,TRBV5-4,TGTGCCAGCAGCTTGGCCCCGGGCCAGATCCTCTATGGCTACACCTTC,CASSLAPGQILYGYTF
TRBJ2-7,NA,NA,TRBV27,TGTGCCAGCAGGGGGGGGCAGGGGGCCTCGGGCGAGCAGTACTTC,CASRGGQGASGEQYF
TRBJ1-3,NA,NA,TRBV19,TGTGCCAGTAGTATGGGCCAGACCAGCTCTGGAAACACCATATATTTT,CASSMGQTSSGNTIYF
TRBJ2-7,NA,NA,TRBV7-9,TGTGCCAGCAGCTTAGCGCGGCACCTCGAGGCTTTGCAGTACTTC,CASSLARHLEALQYF
TRBJ2-3,TRBD1,NA,TRBV28,TGTGCCAGCACCCGGACAGGGAGGAAAGGTACGCAGTATTTT,CASTRTGRKGTQYF
TRBJ2-1,TRBD1,few,TRBV5-1,TGCGCCAGCAGCCCCGGACAGGGTTCCTACAATGAGCAGTTCTTC,CASSPGQGSYNEQFF
TRBJ1-2,NA,NA,TRBV5-1,TGCGCCAGCGACGGACCGTATGGCTACACCTTC,CASDGPYGYTF
TRBJ2-2,NA,NA,TRBV7-8,TGTGCCAGCCTCCGTGGCAGAGCATACACCGGGGAGCTGTTTTTT,CASLRGRAYTGELFF
TRBJ2-3,NA,once,TRBV9,TGTGCCAGCAATCCGGGGGCCTTTAGCACAGATACGCAGTATTTT,CASNPGAFSTDTQYF
TRBJ2-1,TRBD2,few,TRBV5-8,TGTGCCAGCAGCTTGGCTCTTCTAGCGGGGGGGCCTAATGAGCAGTTCTTC,CASSLALLAGGPNEQFF
TRBJ1-1,TRBD1,once,TRBV6-5,TGTGCCAGTAGACAGGGGGCGCGCACTGAAGCTTTCTTT,CASRQGARTEAFF
TRBJ1-2,NA,once,TRBV3-1/TRBV3-2,TGTGCCAGCAGCCAAGGACCGGGGGGCGCATATGGCTACACCTTC,CASSQGPGGAYGYTF
TRBJ2-1,TRBD1,NA,TRBV7-3,TGTGCCAGCAGCCCTGACAGGGGGGACTACAATGAGCAGTTCTTC,CASSPDRGDYNEQFF
TRBJ1-2,NA,NA,TRBV2,TGTGCCAGCAGGAAAGGGCAGGCTGATTATGGCTACACCTTC,CASRKGQADYGYTF
TRBJ1-5,NA,NA,TRBV2,TGTGCCCGCCGGGGGGGGGATGCGGGTCAGCCCCAGCATTTT,CARRGGDAGQPQHF
TRBJ2-6,NA,NA,TRBV7-2,TGTGCCAGCAGCCAGAGGTGGTTTGGGGCCAACGTCCTGACTTTC,CASSQRWFGANVLTF
TRBJ1-4,TRBD1,NA,TRBV7-9,TGTGCCAGCAGCGCCCAGGGGGCCACTAATGAAAAACTGTTTTTT,CASSAQGATNEKLFF
TRBJ1-1,TRBD1,NA,TRBV30,TGTGCCTGGGGACGTACAGGGGGGACTGAAGCTTTCTTT,CAWGRTGGTEAFF
TRBJ1-3,NA,NA,TRBV7-9,TGTGCCAGCAGGTTAAGAGGAGGGACAGGAAACACCATATATTTT,CASRLRGGTGNTIYF
TRBJ2-3,NA,NA,TRBV5-6,TGTGCCAGCAGCCAATTGGGAGGTGGCACAGATACGCAGTATTTT,CASSQLGGGTDTQYF
TRBJ1-1,NA,NA,TRBV4-2,TGTGCCAGCAGCCAAGACTTAGGACAGCTGAACACTGAAGCTTTCTTT,CASSQDLGQLNTEAFF
TRBJ2-5,NA,NA,TRBV5-1,TGCGCCAGCAGCTTGGCCGTGGGGGGCTCAGAGACCCAGTACTTC,CASSLAVGGSETQYF
TRBJ1-1,TRBD1,NA,TRBV7-3,TGTGCCAGCAGCCTGCGGCCGGGACAGGGCCGAGTAGTCCGTCCTTCTGAGGCTTTCTTT,CASSLRPGQGRVVRPSEAFF
TRBJ2-7,TRBD2,NA,TRBV25-1,TGTGCCAGCAGTGAATTGGGAGGGAACGAGCAGTACTTC,CASSELGGNEQYF
TRBJ2-2,NA,NA,TRBV3-1/TRBV3-2,TGTGCCAGCAGCCAAGGGGGCTATGCGAACACCGGGGAGCTGTTTTTT,CASSQGGYANTGELFF
TRBJ1-1,NA,NA,TRBV18,TGTGCCAGCTCACCAAGGGATTTGACTGAAGCTTTCTTT,CASSPRDLTEAFF
TRBJ2-7,NA,NA,TRBV7-9,TGTGCCAGCAGCTCCCAGGCCCAGGGGCGGCTCTACGAGCAGTACTTC,CASSSQAQGRLYEQYF
TRBJ1-3,NA,NA,TRBV5-1,TGCGCCAGCAGCTTAACGGACCTAGACTCTGGAAACACCATATATTTT,CASSLTDLDSGNTIYF
TRBJ1-2,NA,NA,TRBV28,TGTGCCAGCAGTGCCCTAGGCAGGGGAGGGTATGGCTACACCTTC,CASSALGRGGYGYTF
TRBJ1-2,NA,few,TRBV6-5,TGTGCCAGCAGTCAAACAGGGTTTAGTGGCTACACCTTC,CASSQTGFSGYTF
TRBJ1-6,NA,NA,TRBV30,TGTGCCTGGAGTGTACTAGGGGGTAATTCACCCCTCCACTTT,CAWSVLGGNSPLHF
TRBJ2-3,NA,NA,TRBV12-3/TRBV12-4,TGTGCCAGCAGTTCGGGGGGCGTAGATACGCAGTATTTT,CASSSGGVDTQYF
TRBJ2-5,NA,NA,TRBV6-1,TGTGCCAGCAGTGAAGGGTCGCGGCTAGCGTCGGAGACCCAGTACTTC,CASSEGSRLASETQYF
TRBJ2-2,TRBD2,NA,TRBV9,TGTGCCAGCAGCGTAGGTCGGCGGGGGATCACCGGGGAGCTGTTTTTT,CASSVGRRGITGELFF
TRBJ2-7,NA,NA,TRBV29-1,TGCAGCGCCAGCACACCTTCCTACGAGCAGTACTTC,CSASTPSYEQYF
TRBJ1-5,NA,NA,TRBV19,TGTGCCAGTAGTTTGGGCCCCAATCAGCCCCAGCATTTT,CASSLGPNQPQHF
TRBJ1-3,TRBD1,NA,TRBV9,TGTGCCAGCAGCGTAGTGGGGACAGGTTCCTCTGGAAACACCATATATTTT,CASSVVGTGSSGNTIYF
TRBJ1-2,NA,NA,TRBV5-1,TGCGCCAGCAGCTTGGTACAGGGAATAGAGGGCTACACCTTC,CASSLVQGIEGYTF
TRBJ1-4,TRBD1,NA,TRBV7-2,TGTGCCAGCAGCTCCATGGGACAGGGCGCCGAAAAACTGTTTTTT,CASSSMGQGAEKLFF